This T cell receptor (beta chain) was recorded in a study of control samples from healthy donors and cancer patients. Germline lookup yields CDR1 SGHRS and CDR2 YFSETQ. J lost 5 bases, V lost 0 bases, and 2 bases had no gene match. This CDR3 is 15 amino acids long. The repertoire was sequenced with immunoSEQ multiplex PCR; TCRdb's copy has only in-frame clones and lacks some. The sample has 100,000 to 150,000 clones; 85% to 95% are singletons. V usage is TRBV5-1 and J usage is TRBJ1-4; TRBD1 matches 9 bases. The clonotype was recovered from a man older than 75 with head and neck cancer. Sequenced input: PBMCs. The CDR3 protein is CASSLATGGNEKLFF. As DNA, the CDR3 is TGCGCCAGCAGCTTGGCGACAGGGGGGAATGAAAAACTGTTTTTT.